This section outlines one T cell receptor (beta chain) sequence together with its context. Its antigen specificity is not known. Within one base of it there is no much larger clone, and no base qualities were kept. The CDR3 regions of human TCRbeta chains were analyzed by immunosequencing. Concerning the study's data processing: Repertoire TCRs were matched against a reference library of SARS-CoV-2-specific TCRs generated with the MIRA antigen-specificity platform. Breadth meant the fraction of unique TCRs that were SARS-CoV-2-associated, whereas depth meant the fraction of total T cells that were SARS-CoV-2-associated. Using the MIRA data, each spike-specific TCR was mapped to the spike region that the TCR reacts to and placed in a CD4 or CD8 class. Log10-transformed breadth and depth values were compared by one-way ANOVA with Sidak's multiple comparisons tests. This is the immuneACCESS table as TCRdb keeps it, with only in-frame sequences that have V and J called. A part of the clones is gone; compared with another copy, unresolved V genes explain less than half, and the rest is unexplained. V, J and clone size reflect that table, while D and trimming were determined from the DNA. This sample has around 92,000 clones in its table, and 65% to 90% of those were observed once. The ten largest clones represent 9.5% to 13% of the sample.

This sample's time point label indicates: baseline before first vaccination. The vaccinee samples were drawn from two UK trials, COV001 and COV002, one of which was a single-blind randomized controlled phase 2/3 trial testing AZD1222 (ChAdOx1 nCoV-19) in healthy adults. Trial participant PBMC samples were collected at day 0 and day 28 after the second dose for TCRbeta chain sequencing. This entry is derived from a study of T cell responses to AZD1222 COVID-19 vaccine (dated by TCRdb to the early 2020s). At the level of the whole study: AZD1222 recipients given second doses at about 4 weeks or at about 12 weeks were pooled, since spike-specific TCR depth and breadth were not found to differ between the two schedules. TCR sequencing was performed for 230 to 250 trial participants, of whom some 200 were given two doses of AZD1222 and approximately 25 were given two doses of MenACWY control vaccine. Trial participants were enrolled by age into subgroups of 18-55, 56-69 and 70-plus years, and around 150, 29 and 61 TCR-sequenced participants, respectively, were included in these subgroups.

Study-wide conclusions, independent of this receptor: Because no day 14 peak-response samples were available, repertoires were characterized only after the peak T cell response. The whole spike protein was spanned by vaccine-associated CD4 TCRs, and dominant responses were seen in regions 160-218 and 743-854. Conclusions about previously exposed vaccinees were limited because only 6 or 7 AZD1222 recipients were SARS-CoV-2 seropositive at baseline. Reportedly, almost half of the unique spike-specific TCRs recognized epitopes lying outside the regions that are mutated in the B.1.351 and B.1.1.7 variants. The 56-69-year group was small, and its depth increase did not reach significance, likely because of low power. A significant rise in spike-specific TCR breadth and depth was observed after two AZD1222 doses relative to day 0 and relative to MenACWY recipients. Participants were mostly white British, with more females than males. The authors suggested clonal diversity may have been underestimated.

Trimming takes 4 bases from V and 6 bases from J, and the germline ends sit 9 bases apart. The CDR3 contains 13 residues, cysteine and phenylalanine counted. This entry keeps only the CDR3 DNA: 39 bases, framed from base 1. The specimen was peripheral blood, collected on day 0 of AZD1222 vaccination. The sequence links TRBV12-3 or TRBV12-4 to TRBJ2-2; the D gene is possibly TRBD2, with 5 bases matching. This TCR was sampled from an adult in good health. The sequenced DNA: TGTGCCAGCAGTTCCGGGGTTTCCGGGGAGCTGTTTTTT. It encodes CASSSGVSGELFF.